Sequencing of this T cell receptor beta chain was carried out in a study of OX40 agonist ivuxolimab in advanced cancers. Study background: An anti-OX40 (CD134) antibody with agonistic activity, ivuxolimab, was administered to patients. Broader study findings: Among patients with partial responses at 0.1-3.0 mg/kg, clonal expansion was among the lowest.

Profiled with immunoSEQ multiplex PCR; TCRdb holds only in-frame clones, not every one. The table shows around 100,000 clones, with nearly 90% occurring only once. CDR1 and CDR2 from the germline V gene are LGHNA and YSLEER. V trimming: 0 bases; J trimming: 0 bases; junction bases outside the gene matches: 19. The CDR3 consists of 22 residues. A note on this clone: As yet, its antigen is unknown.

The sequences come from CD4+ or CD8+ T cells sorted from blood, collected in a trial of the OX40 agonist ivuxolimab. The receptor was derived from an adult with an advanced solid tumor such as melanoma, head and neck, liver or kidney cancer. The genes are TRBV4-3 and TRBJ2-2; TRBD1 matches 7 bases. This CDR3 reads CASSQDWGQLYGDPANTGELFF. In DNA form, the CDR3 reads TGCGCCAGCAGCCAAGATTGGGGACAGCTGTACGGGGACCCGGCGAACACCGGGGAGCTGTTTTTT.